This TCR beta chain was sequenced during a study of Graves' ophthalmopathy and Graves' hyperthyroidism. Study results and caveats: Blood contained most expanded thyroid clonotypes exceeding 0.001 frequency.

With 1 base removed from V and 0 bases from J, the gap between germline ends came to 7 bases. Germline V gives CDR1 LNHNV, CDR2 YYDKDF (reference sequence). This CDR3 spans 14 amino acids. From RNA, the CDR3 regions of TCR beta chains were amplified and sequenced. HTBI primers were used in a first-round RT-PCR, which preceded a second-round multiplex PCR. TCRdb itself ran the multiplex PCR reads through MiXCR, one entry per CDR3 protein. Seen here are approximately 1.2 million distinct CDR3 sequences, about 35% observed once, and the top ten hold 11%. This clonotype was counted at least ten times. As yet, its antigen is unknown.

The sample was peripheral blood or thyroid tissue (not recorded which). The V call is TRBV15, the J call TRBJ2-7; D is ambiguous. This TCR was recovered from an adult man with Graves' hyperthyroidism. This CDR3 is CATSRVRSSYEQYF. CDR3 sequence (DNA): TGTGCCACCAGCAGAGTTAGAAGCTCCTACGAGCAGTACTTC. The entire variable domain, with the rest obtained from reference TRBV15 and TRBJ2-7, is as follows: DAMVIQNPRYQVTQFGKPVTLSCSQTLNHNVMYWYQQKSSQAPKLLFHYYDKDFNNEADTPDNFQSRRPNTSFCFLDIRSPGLGDTAMYLCATSRVRSSYEQYFGPGTRLTVT.